What follows is one T cell receptor (beta chain) and its context. Its target is not known. The CDR3 spans 14 residues. CDR1 and CDR2 from the germline V gene are SEHNR and FQNEAQ (reference sequence). V shed 4 bases and J shed 4 bases, with 13 bases lying between them. Repertoires were generated with immunoSEQ multiplex PCR, while TCRdb's copy carries only in-frame clones and drops some. The sample consists of approximately 20,000 clones, 80% of them appearing once. The sample is drawn from a study of PD-1 blockade in classical Hodgkin lymphoma. The study's findings and limits: Diversity similar to that of newly diagnosed patients was seen at baseline in complete responders. Nivolumab initiated under 1 year post-ASCT led to patient exclusion.

The time point is: cycle 4 day 1 (C4D1), after 5 to 7 weeks of nivolumab. Every patient experienced relapse after autologous stem cell transplantation, and brentuximab vedotin exposure varied. The patients, who had relapsed/refractory classical Hodgkin lymphoma, achieved best responses of complete response, partial response or progressive disease. The specimen was peripheral blood mononuclear cells (PBMCs), collected before the fourth cycle of nivolumab. This rearrangement joins TRBV7-9 to TRBJ1-1; D call uncertain. The sequence derives from a human donor with classical Hodgkin lymphoma. In nucleotides, the CDR3 is TGTGCCAGCAGCTCACCGAGAGCCCCCACTGAAGCTTTCTTT. Its protein product is CASSSPRAPTEAFF.